The 3 T cell receptor beta chains given below trace back to one sample, sequenced in a study of T cell responses to AZD1222 COVID-19 vaccine. Assay used: immunoSEQ multiplex PCR; TCRdb lists only in-frame clones, some missing. The sample shows approximately 60,000 clones, roughly 88% of them seen only once. This specimen was peripheral blood, taken on day 0 of AZD1222 vaccination. Receptor source: an adult in good health.

The V call is TRBV6-5, the J call TRBJ1-2; TRBD1 matches at 7 bases. The CDR3 runs to 16 residues. V lost 0 bases to trimming and J lost 4 bases; unmatched junction nucleotides: 8. Germline lookup yields CDR1 MNHEY and CDR2 SVGAGI. DNA of the CDR3: TGTGCCAGCAGTTACTCGGTCGTAGGGGGCTCCTATGGCTACACCTTC. Translated, it gives CASSYSVVGGSYGYTF.

V gene TRBV5-4 combines with J gene TRBJ1-1; maybe TRBD1 (5 bases). With 4 bases removed from V and 7 bases from J, the gap between germline ends came to 11 bases. The V gene's germline CDR1 is SGHNT and CDR2 YYREEE (reference sequence). This CDR3 has 12 amino acids. For the CDR3, the DNA is TGTGCCAGCAGCCCGCAGAGGGGTGAAGCTTTCTTT. This codes for CASSPQRGEAFF.

This clone was detected a few times. The chain has TRBV15 and TRBJ1-1; 8 bases match TRBD1. The CDR3 totals 13 residues. V was clipped by 8 bases and J by 1 base; unmatched bases: 3. Per germline, CDR1 LNHNV and CDR2 YYDKDF (reference sequence). The CDR3 coding sequence is TGTGCCACCGCCGGGACAGGGAACACTGAAGCTTTCTTT. Encoded protein: CATAGTGNTEAFF.